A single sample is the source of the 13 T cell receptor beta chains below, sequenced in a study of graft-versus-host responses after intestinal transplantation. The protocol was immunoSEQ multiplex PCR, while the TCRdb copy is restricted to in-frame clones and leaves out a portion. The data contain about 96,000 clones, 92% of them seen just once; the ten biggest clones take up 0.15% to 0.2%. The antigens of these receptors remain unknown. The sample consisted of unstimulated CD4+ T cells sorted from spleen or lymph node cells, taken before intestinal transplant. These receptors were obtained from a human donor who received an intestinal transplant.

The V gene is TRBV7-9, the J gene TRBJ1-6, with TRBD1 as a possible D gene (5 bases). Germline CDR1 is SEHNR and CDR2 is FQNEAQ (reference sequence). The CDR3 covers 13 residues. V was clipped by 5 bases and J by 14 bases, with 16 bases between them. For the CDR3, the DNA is TGTGCCAGCAGCCTTGGGGGGGAAAAATCCCTCCACTTT. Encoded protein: CASSLGGEKSLHF. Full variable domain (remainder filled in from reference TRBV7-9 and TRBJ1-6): DTGVSQNPRHKITKRGQNVTFRCDPISEHNRLYWYRQTLGQGPEFLTYFQNEAQLEKSRLLSDRFSAERPKGSFSTLEIQRTEQGDSAMYLCASSLGGEKSLHFGNGTRLTVT.

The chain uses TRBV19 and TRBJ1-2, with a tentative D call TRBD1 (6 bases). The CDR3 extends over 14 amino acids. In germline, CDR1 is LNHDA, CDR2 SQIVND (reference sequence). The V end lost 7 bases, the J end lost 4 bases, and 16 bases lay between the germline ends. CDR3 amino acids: CASTDTTGSYGYTF. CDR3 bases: TGTGCCAGTACCGACACGACAGGAAGCTATGGCTACACCTTC.

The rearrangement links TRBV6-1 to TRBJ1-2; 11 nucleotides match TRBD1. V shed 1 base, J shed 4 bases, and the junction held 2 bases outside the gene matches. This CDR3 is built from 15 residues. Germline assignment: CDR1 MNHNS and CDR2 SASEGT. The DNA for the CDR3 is TGTGCCAGCAGTGAAGGGACAGGGGGCTCCTATGGCTACACCTTC. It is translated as CASSEGTGGSYGYTF.

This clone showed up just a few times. CDR3 region: CASSRRVPEDTEAFF. The CDR3 nucleotides read TGTGCCAGCAGCCGCAGGGTTCCTGAGGACACTGAAGCTTTCTTT. The chain combines TRBV21-1 with TRBJ1-1; the table's D call TRBD1 went unverified against the DNA. TRBV21-1 is a documented pseudogene. The CDR3 covers 15 residues.

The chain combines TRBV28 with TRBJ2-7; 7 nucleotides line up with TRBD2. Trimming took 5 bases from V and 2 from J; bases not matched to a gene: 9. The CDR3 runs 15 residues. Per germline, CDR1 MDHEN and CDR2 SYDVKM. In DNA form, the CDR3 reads TGTGCCAGCAGTATCCCAAGGGAGGGTCCCTACGAGCAGTACTTC. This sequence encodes CASSIPREGPYEQYF.

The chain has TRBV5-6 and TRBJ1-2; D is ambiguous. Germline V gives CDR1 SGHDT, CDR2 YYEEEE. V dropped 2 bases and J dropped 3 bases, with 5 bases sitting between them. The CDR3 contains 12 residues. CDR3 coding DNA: TGTGCCAGCAGCTTTTCCTACTATGGCTACACCTTC. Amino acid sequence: CASSFSYYGYTF.

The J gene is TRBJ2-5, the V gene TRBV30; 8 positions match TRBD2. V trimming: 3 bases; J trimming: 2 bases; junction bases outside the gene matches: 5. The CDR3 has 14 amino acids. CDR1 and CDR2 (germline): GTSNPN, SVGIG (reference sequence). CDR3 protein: CAWSPGGGQETQYF. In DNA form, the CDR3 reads TGTGCCTGGAGCCCCGGGGGGGGTCAAGAGACCCAGTACTTC.

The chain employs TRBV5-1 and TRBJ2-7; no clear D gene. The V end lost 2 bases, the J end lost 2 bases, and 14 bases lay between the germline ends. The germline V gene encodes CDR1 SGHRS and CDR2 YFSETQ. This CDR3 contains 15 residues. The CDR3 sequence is CASSLGQRRAYEQYF. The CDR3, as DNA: TGCGCCAGCAGCTTAGGCCAGCGCCGAGCCTACGAGCAGTACTTC.

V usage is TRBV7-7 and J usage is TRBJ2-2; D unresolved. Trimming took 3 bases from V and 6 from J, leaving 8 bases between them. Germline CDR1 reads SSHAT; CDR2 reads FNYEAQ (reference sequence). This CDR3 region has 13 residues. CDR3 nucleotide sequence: TGTGCCAGCAGCTTCCGTATGTCCGGGGAGCTGTTTTTT. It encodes CASSFRMSGELFF.

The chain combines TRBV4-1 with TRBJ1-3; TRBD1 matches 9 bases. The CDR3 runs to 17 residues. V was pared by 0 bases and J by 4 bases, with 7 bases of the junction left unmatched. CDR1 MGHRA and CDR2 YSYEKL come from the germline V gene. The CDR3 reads CASSQDRPGQGGNTIYF. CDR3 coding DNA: TGCGCCAGCAGCCAAGACAGGCCGGGACAGGGCGGAAACACCATATATTTT.

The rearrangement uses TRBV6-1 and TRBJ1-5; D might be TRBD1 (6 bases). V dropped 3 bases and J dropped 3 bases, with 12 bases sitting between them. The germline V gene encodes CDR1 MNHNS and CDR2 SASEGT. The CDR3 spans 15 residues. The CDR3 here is CASSDNPGHNQPQHF. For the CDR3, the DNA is TGTGCCAGCAGTGATAATCCGGGACACAATCAGCCCCAGCATTTT.

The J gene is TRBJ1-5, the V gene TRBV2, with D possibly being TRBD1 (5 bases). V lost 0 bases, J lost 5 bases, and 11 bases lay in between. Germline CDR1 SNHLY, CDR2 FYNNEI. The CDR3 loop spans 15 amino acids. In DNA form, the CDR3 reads TGTGCCAGCAGTGAAGCGCGAGGGACTGATCAGCCCCAGCATTTT. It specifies CASSEARGTDQPQHF.

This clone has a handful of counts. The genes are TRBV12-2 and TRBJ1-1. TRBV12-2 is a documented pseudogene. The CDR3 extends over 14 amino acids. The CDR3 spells CASRLARENTEAFF. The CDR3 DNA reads TGTGCAAGTCGCTTAGCGAGGGAGAACACTGAAGCTTTCTTT.